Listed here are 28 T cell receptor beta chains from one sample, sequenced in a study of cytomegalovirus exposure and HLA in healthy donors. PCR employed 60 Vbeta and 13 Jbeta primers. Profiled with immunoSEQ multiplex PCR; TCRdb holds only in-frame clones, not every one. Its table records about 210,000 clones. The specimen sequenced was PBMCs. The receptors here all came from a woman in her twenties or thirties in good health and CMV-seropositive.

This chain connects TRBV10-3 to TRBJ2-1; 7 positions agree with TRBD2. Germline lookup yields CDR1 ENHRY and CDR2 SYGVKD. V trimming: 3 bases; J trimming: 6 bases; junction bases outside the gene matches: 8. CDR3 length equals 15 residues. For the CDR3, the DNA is TGTGCCATCAGTGAATTAGAAGCGGGGTTCAATGAGCAGTTCTTC. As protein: CAISELEAGFNEQFF.

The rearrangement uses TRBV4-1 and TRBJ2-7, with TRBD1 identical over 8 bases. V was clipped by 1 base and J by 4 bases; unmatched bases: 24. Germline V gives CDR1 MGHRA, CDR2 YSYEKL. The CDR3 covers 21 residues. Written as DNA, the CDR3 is TGCGCCAGCAGCCAAGGCATTAATTTAGCCAGGGGGCGTTCGGGCCCTTACGAGCAGTACTTC. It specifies CASSQGINLARGRSGPYEQYF.

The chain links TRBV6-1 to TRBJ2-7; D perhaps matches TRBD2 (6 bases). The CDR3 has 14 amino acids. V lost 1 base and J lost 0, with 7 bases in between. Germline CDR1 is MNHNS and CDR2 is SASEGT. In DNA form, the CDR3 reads TGTGCCAGCAGTGAAGTAGCGGACTCCTACGAGCAGTACTTC. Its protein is CASSEVADSYEQYF.

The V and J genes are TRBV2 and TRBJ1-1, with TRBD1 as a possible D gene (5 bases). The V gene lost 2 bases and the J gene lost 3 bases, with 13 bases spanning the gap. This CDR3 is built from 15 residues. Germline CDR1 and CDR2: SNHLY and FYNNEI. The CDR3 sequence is CASSERLWGDTEAFF. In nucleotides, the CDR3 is TGTGCCAGCAGTGAACGGCTTTGGGGGGACACTGAAGCTTTCTTT.

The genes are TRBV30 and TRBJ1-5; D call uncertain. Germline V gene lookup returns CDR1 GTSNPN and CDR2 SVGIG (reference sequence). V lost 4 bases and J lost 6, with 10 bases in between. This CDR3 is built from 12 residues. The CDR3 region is CAWIETGQPQHF. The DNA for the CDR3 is TGTGCCTGGATCGAAACGGGTCAGCCCCAGCATTTT.

As DNA, the CDR3 is TGTGCCAGCAGCTTTCTAGCGGGGGGTAGCACAGATACGCAGTATTTT. It yields the protein CASSFLAGGSTDTQYF. The V gene is TRBV5-6, the J gene TRBJ2-3, with 11 bases identical to TRBD2. J gave up 0 bases and V 2 bases, and 2 bases lay outside the gene matches. CDR3 length: 16 residues. From germline, CDR1 is SGHDT and CDR2 YYEEEE.

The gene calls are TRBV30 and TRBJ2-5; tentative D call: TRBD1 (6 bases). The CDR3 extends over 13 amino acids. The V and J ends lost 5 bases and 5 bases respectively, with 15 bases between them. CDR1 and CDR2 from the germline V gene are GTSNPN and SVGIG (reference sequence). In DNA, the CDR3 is TGTGCCTGGGCAGAACAGGGTCGGGAGACCCAGTACTTC. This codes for CAWAEQGRETQYF.

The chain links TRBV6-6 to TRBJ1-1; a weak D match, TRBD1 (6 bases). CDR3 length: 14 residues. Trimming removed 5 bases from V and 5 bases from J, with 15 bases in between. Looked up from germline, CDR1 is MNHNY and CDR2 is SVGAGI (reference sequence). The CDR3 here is CASSAEGGRTEAFF. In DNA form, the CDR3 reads TGTGCCAGCAGTGCCGAGGGGGGGCGGACTGAAGCTTTCTTT.

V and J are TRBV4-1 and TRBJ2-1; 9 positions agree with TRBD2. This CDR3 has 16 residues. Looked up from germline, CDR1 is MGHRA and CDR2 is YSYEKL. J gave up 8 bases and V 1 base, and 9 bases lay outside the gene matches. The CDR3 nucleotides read TGCGCCAGCAGCCAAGGGGGCGGGGGGGCCTCGCATGAGCAGTTCTTC. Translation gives CASSQGGGGASHEQFF.

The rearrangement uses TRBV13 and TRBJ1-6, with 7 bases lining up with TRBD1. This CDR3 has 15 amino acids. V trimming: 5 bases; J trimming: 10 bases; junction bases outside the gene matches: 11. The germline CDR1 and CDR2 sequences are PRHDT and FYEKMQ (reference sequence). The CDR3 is CASSLGRGGGSPLHF. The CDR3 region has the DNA TGTGCCAGCAGCCTCGGTAGAGGGGGCGGATCACCCCTCCACTTT.

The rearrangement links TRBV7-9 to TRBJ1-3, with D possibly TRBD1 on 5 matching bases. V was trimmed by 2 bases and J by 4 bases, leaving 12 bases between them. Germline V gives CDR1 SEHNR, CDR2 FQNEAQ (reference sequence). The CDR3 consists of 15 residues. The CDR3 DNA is TGTGCCAGCAGCTTAATGAGTCAGGGCGGAAACACCATATATTTT. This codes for CASSLMSQGGNTIYF. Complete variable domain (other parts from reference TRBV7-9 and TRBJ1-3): DTGVSQNPRHKITKRGQNVTFRCDPISEHNRLYWYRQTLGQGPEFLTYFQNEAQLEKSRLLSDRFSAERPKGSFSTLEIQRTEQGDSAMYLCASSLMSQGGNTIYFGEGSWLTVV.

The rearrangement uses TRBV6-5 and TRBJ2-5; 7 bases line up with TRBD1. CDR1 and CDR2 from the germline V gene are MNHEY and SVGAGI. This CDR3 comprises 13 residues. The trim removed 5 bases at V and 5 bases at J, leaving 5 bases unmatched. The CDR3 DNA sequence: TGTGCCAGCAGTGAACAGGGGATGGAGACCCAGTACTTC. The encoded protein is CASSEQGMETQYF.

The CDR3 loop is CASSPNPVGYEQYF. The CDR3 nucleotides are TGTGCCAGCAGCCCCAACCCCGTCGGCTACGAGCAGTACTTC. The V call is TRBV7-2, the J call TRBJ2-7; D gene uncertain. The CDR3 contains 14 residues. From germline, CDR1 is SGHTA and CDR2 FQGNSA. V was trimmed by 5 bases and J by 3 bases, leaving 14 bases between them. The whole variable domain, remainder taken from reference TRBV7-2 and TRBJ2-7, is GAGVSQSPSNKVTEKGKDVELRCDPISGHTALYWYRQSLGQGLEFLIYFQGNSAPDKSGLPSDRFSAERTGGSVSTLTIQRTQQEDSAVYLCASSPNPVGYEQYFGPGTRLTVT.

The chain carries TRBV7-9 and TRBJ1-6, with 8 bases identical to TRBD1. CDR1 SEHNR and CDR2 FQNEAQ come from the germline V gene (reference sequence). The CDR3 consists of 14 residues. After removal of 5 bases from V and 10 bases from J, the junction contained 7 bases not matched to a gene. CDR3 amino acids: CASSLDRAGSPLHF. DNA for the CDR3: TGTGCCAGCAGCCTGGACAGGGCGGGGTCACCCCTCCACTTT.

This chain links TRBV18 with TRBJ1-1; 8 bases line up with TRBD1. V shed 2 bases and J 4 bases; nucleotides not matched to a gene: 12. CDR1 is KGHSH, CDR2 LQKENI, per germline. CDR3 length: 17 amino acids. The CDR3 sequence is CASSPGSQGAWSTEAFF. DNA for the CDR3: TGTGCCAGCTCACCAGGGTCCCAGGGGGCATGGTCCACTGAAGCTTTCTTT.

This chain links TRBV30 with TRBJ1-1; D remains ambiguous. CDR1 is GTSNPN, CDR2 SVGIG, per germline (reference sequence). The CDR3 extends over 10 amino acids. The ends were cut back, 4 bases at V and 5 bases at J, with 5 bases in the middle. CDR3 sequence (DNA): TGTGCCTGGATCAATACTGAAGCTTTCTTT. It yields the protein CAWINTEAFF.

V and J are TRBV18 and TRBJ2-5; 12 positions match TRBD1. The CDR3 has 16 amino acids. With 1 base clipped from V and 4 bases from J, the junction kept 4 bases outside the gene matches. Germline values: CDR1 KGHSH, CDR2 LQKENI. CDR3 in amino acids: CASSPRDRGQGETQYF. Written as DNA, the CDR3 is TGTGCCAGCTCACCACGGGACAGGGGGCAGGGAGAGACCCAGTACTTC.

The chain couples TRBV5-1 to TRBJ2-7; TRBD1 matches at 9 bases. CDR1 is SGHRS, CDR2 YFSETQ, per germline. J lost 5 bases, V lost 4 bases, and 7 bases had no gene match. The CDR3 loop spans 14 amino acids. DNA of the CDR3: TGCGCCAGCAGCGGAGGGACAGGGCGCGACGAGCAGTACTTC. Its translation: CASSGGTGRDEQYF.

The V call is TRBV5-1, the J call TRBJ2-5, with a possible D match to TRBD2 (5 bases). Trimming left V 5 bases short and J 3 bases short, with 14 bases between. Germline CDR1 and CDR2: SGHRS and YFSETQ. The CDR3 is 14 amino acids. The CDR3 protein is CASSFSVPEETQYF. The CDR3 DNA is TGCGCCAGCAGTTTTAGCGTCCCTGAAGAGACCCAGTACTTC.

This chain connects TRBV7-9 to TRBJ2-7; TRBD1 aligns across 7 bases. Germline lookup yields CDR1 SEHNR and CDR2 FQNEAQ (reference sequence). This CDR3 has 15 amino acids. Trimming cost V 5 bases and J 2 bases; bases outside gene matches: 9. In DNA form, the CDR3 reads TGTGCCAGCAGCCGAGCCACAGGGGAACCCTACGAGCAGTACTTC. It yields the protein CASSRATGEPYEQYF.

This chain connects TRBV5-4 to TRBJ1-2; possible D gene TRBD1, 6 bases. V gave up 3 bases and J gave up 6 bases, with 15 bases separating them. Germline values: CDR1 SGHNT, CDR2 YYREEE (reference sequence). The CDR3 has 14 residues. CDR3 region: CASSYGQNVDGYTF. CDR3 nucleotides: TGTGCCAGCAGCTACGGACAGAACGTGGATGGCTACACCTTC.

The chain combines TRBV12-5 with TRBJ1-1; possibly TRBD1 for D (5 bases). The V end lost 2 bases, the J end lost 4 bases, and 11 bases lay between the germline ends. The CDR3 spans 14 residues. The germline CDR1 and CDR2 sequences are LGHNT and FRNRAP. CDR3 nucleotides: TGTGCTAGTGGTTTGACTGCAGGGCGCACTGAAGCTTTCTTT. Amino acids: CASGLTAGRTEAFF.

CDR3 nucleotides: TGTGCCATCACTAATATGAACACTGAAGCTTTCTTT. Translation gives CAITNMNTEAFF. The chain is built from TRBV10-3 and TRBJ1-1; no definite D call. Trimming took 7 bases from V and 0 from J, leaving 6 bases between them. This CDR3 is built from 12 residues. From germline, CDR1 is ENHRY and CDR2 SYGVKD.

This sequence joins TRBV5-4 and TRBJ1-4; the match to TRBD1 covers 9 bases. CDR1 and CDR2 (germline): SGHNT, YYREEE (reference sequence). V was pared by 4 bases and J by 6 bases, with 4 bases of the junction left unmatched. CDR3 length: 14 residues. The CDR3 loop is CASSGDRDYEKLFF. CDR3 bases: TGTGCCAGCAGCGGGGACAGGGATTATGAAAAACTGTTTTTT. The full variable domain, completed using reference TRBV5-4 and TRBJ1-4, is ETGVTQSPTHLIKTRGQQVTLRCSSQSGHNTVSWYQQALGQGPQFIFQYYREEENGRGNFPPRFSGLQFPNYSSELNVNALELDDSALYLCASSGDRDYEKLFFGSGTQLSVL.

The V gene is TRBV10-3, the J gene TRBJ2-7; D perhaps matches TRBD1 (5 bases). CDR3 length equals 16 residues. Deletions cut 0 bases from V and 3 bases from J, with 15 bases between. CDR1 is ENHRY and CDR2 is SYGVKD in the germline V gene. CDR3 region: CAISESIRTTYYEQYF. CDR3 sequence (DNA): TGTGCCATCAGTGAGTCGATTCGGACAACCTACTACGAGCAGTACTTC.

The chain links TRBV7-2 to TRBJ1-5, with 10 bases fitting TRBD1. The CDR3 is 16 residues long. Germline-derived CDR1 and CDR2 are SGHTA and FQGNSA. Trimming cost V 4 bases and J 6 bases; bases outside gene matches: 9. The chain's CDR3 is CASSYSGTGEGQPQHF. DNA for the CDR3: TGTGCCAGCAGCTATTCCGGGACAGGGGAGGGTCAGCCCCAGCATTTT.

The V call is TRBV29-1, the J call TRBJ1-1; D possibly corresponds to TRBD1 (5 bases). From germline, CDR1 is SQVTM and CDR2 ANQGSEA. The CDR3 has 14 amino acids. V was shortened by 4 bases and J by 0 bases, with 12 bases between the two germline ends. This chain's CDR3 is CSVGRGSLNTEAFF. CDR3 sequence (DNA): TGCAGCGTTGGTAGGGGCAGCCTGAACACTGAAGCTTTCTTT. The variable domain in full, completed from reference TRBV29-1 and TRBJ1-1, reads SAVISQKPSRDICQRGTSLTIQCQVDSQVTMMFWYRQQPGQSLTLIATANQGSEATYESGFVIDKFPISRPNLTFSTLTVSNMSPEDSSIYLCSVGRGSLNTEAFFGQGTRLTVV.

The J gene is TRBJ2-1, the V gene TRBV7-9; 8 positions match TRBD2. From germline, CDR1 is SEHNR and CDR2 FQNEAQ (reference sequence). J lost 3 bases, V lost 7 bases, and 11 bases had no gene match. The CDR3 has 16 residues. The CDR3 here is CASTDTSGGHYNEQFF. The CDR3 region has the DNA TGTGCCAGCACCGATACATCGGGGGGGCACTACAATGAGCAGTTCTTC.